These 29 T cell receptor beta chains were sequenced from one sample in a study of blood T cell repertoires in COVID-19. Libraries were prepared by immunoSEQ multiplex PCR; TCRdb keeps only in-frame clonotypes and omits some of them. The profile shows 20,000 or so clones, 91% of them singletons. Sequencing was carried out using peripheral blood. The receptors stem from a man between 65 and 85 years old with active COVID-19.

The chain joins TRBV29-1 to TRBJ2-5, with no clear D. The germline gives CDR1 SQVTM, CDR2 ANQGSEA. V lost 4 bases to trimming and J lost 0 bases, with 9 bases between them. The CDR3 length is 13 residues. The DNA for the CDR3 is TGCAGCGTTGGAGGTCAGCACCAAGAGACCCAGTACTTC. It yields the protein CSVGGQHQETQYF.

V and J are TRBV5-1 and TRBJ1-2; 11 bases match TRBD1. The CDR3 is 13 amino acids. Trimming removed 4 bases from V and 8 bases from J; junction bases left unmatched: 4. Per the germline V gene, CDR1 is SGHRS and CDR2 is YFSETQ. As DNA, the CDR3 is TGCGCCAGCAGCCCGGGACAGGGGGAGGGCTACACCTTC. Residues: CASSPGQGEGYTF.

V usage is TRBV6-2 or TRBV6-3 and J usage is TRBJ1-1; 10 bases are a match to TRBD1. The CDR3 length is 14 residues. V gave up 2 bases and J gave up 11 bases; unmatched junction bases: 8. Germline V CDR1 and CDR2: MNHEY, SVGEGT. CDR3 loop: CASSYPGTGVPAFF. For the CDR3, the DNA is TGTGCCAGCAGTTACCCCGGGACAGGGGTTCCCGCTTTCTTT.

This clone was observed a single time. This rearrangement joins TRBV6-5 to TRBJ1-2; 7 bases map to TRBD1. V was pared by 0 bases and J by 0 bases, with 1 base of the junction left unmatched. The CDR3 is made up of 15 amino acids. The germline V gene has CDR1 MNHEY and CDR2 SVGAGI. The CDR3 sequence is CASSYSGQANYGYTF. The DNA for the CDR3 is TGTGCCAGCAGTTACTCCGGACAGGCTAACTATGGCTACACCTTC.

This clone was seen once. The CDR3 here is CAISESNRDNSPLHF. CDR3 bases: TGTGCCATCAGTGAGTCGAACAGGGATAATTCACCCCTCCACTTT. The rearrangement joins TRBV10-3 to TRBJ1-6, with a tentative D call TRBD1 (6 bases). The V gene's germline CDR1 is ENHRY and CDR2 SYGVKD. The CDR3 runs 15 residues. Trimming cost V 0 bases and J 5 bases, with 8 bases left between them.

J is TRBJ2-3 and V is TRBV7-2, with 10 nucleotides matching TRBD2. Trimming cost V 6 bases and J 5 bases; bases outside gene matches: 8. This CDR3 comprises 15 residues. In germline, CDR1 is SGHTA, CDR2 FQGNSA. CDR3: CASSPSGGVGDTQYF. DNA of the CDR3: TGTGCCAGCAGTCCAAGCGGGGGGGTTGGAGATACGCAGTATTTT.

The chain has TRBV11-2 and TRBJ1-3; possible D gene TRBD1, 6 bases. The CDR3 has 16 amino acids. The V and J ends lost 5 bases and 0 bases respectively, with 14 bases between them. Germline CDR1 SGHAT, CDR2 FQNNGV. CDR3 sequence: CASSQDSPSSGNTIYF. CDR3 DNA: TGTGCCAGCAGCCAGGACAGTCCCAGCTCTGGAAACACCATATATTTT.

The chain is built from TRBV21-1 and TRBJ2-7; the table's D call of TRBD2 was not tested on the DNA. TRBV21-1 is described as a pseudogene. This CDR3 has 18 amino acids. The CDR3 DNA reads as TGTGCCAGCAGCAATACTAGCGGCCAGAATAGTGACGGCTACGAGCAGTACTTC. It specifies CASSNTSGQNSDGYEQYF.

V and J are TRBV7-9 and TRBJ2-1, with TRBD1 as a possible D gene (6 bases). There are 13 residues in the CDR3. Trimming removed 5 bases from V and 5 bases from J, with 10 bases in between. Germline lookup yields CDR1 SEHNR and CDR2 FQNEAQ (reference sequence). The CDR3 DNA follows: TGTGCCAGCAGCCAGGACAGTAACAATGAGCAGTTCTTC. It codes for CASSQDSNNEQFF.

As to this clone: The junction departs from the called germline gene at one end, perhaps through a read error. V is TRBV6-5 and J is TRBJ1-2; no clear D. Germline-derived CDR1 and CDR2 are MNHEY and SVGAGI. The CDR3 has 10 amino acids. The CDR3 loop reads CASSYEAPSF. CDR3 coding DNA: TGTGCCAGCAGTTACGAGGCGCCATCCTTC.

This clone appeared a single time. The chain is built from TRBV24-1 and TRBJ2-3; 7 bases match TRBD1. In germline, CDR1 is KGHDR, CDR2 SFDVKD. The CDR3 loop spans 15 amino acids. J was trimmed by 4 bases and V by 3 bases; bases with no gene match: 6. The DNA of the CDR3 is TGTGCCACCAGTGATATACAGGGGAAAGCAGATACGCAGTATTTT. It is translated as CATSDIQGKADTQYF.

The chain links TRBV13 to TRBJ2-7; possible D gene TRBD1, 7 bases. CDR1 is PRHDT, CDR2 FYEKMQ, per germline (reference sequence). This CDR3 has 16 amino acids. The germline V and J ends were trimmed by 5 bases and 8 bases, with 25 bases remaining between them. The CDR3 DNA is TGTGCCAGCAGCACCACTACCCGCGGGACAGTAACACAGCAGTACTTC. Amino acids: CASSTTTRGTVTQQYF.

The chain has TRBV5-5 and TRBJ2-2; 9 positions agree with TRBD1. There are 16 residues in the CDR3. Trimming took 5 bases from V and 1 from J; bases not matched to a gene: 6. In germline, CDR1 is SGHKS, CDR2 YYEKEE (reference sequence). This CDR3 is CASRSPGQGNTGELFF. DNA for the CDR3: TGTGCCAGCAGATCACCGGGACAGGGGAACACCGGGGAGCTGTTTTTT.

This rearrangement joins TRBV5-1 to TRBJ1-1; 11 positions match TRBD1. The J segment lost 5 bases and the V segment lost 5 bases, leaving 8 bases of the junction unmatched. The CDR3 length is 15 residues. Germline V gene data show CDR1 as SGHRS and CDR2 as YFSETQ. The CDR3 DNA is TGCGCCAGCAGACCGCGGACAGGGGGCGAGACTGAAGCTTTCTTT. Its protein product is CASRPRTGGETEAFF. The variable domain in full, completed from reference TRBV5-1 and TRBJ1-1, reads KAGVTQTPRYLIKTRGQQVTLSCSPISGHRSVSWYQQTPGQGLQFLFEYFSETQRNKGNFPGRFSGRQFSNSRSEMNVSTLELGDSALYLCASRPRTGGETEAFFGQGTRLTVV.

On this clone: Distinct nucleotide sequences in the sample also encode this CDR3. V and J are TRBV6-2 or TRBV6-3 and TRBJ1-2; 9 nucleotides agree with TRBD1. V shed 5 bases, J shed 2 bases, and the junction held 9 bases outside the gene matches. The CDR3 runs 16 residues. Germline V gene lookup returns CDR1 MNHEY and CDR2 SVGEGT. The CDR3 coding sequence is TGTGCCAGCAGTCGCGGGGGGACAGGGAAAAACTATGGCTACACCTTC. This encodes CASSRGGTGKNYGYTF.

The chain links TRBV5-3 to TRBJ2-6, with TRBD1 matching 8 bases. TRBV5-3 is an ORF for which the function is uncertain. Losses at the gene ends were 0 bases for V and 0 bases for J; bases not matched to a gene: 5. There are 18 residues in the CDR3. The CDR3 bases are TGTGCCAGAAGCTTGGATCGGACAGGGAACTCTGGGGCCAACGTCCTGACTTTC. Translated: CARSLDRTGNSGANVLTF.

The chain links TRBV30 to TRBJ1-4, with 9 bases that match TRBD1. The CDR3 has 15 residues. V dropped 0 bases and J dropped 2; count of bases not matched to a gene: 1. Germline V gene sequence: CDR1 GTSNPN, CDR2 SVGIG (reference sequence). The CDR3 here is CAWSVQGATNEKLFF. CDR3 DNA sequence: TGTGCCTGGAGTGTACAGGGGGCGACTAATGAAAAACTGTTTTTT.

The chain joins TRBV4-3 to TRBJ1-4; unclear D gene. Germline assignment: CDR1 LGHNA and CDR2 YSLEER. V shed 0 bases and J shed 8 bases, with 13 bases lying between them. This CDR3 contains 15 residues. In DNA, the CDR3 is TGCGCCAGCAGCCAAGAAAGGCAGAGACTAGAAAAACTGTTTTTT. It yields the protein CASSQERQRLEKLFF.

V is TRBV5-8 and J is TRBJ1-1, with D perhaps matching TRBD1 (6 bases). Trimming took 4 bases from V and 3 from J, leaving 16 bases between them. Germline CDR1 is SGHTS and CDR2 is YDEGEE. The CDR3 is made up of 15 amino acids. The CDR3 loop is CASSPWGGAYTEAFF. In DNA, the CDR3 is TGTGCCAGCAGCCCCTGGGGGGGGGCGTACACTGAAGCTTTCTTT.

This clone was seen more than once but under ten times. V is TRBV9 and J is TRBJ1-6; TRBD1 agrees at 10 bases. Germline trimming cut 4 bases from V and 14 bases from J; bases unmatched to any gene: 9. Germline CDR1 and CDR2: SGDLS and YYNGEE. This CDR3 spans 14 amino acids. The CDR3 DNA reads TGTGCCAGCAGCCCGGGACAGGGGCTTCAGACCCTCCACTTT. It yields the protein CASSPGQGLQTLHF.

The chain couples TRBV10-3 to TRBJ1-5; 8 nucleotides agree with TRBD1. The CDR3 totals 14 residues. V shed 6 bases, J shed 5 bases, and the junction held 6 bases outside the gene matches. In germline, CDR1 is ENHRY, CDR2 SYGVKD. In nucleotides, the CDR3 is TGTGCCATCAGGACAGGGGTAGGCGATCAGCCCCAGCATTTT. Its translation: CAIRTGVGDQPQHF.

CDR3 nucleotides: TGTGCCAGTAGTATAATCCTCCAGTTTTACGAGCAGTACTTC. Its translation is CASSIILQFYEQYF. The chain employs TRBV19 and TRBJ2-7, with no clear D. Per germline, CDR1 LNHDA and CDR2 SQIVND (reference sequence). The CDR3 has 14 residues. V was clipped by 2 bases and J by 4 bases, with 12 bases between them.

V gene TRBV10-1 combines with J gene TRBJ2-2; the D is unclear. From germline, CDR1 is WNHNN and CDR2 SYGVQD (reference sequence). With 3 bases removed from V and 6 bases from J, the gap between germline ends came to 17 bases. CDR3 length: 16 amino acids. The CDR3 loop reads CASSDATALRSGELFF. As DNA, the CDR3 is TGCGCCAGCAGTGATGCCACGGCCCTCAGGTCCGGGGAGCTGTTTTTT.

By share, this clone counts as medium-sized (0.01 to 0.1%). At the DNA level, this CDR3 is encoded by other sequences in the same sample as well. The rearrangement uses TRBV27 and TRBJ2-7; weak D call: TRBD2 (6 bases). The V end was cut by 6 bases, the J end by 6 bases, with 15 bases between. This CDR3 region has 13 residues. CDR1 and CDR2 from the germline V gene are MNHEY and SMNVEV (reference sequence). CDR3 protein: CASSSTAAGEQYF. The CDR3 DNA sequence: TGTGCCAGCAGCTCGACTGCAGCGGGCGAGCAGTACTTC.

The chain couples TRBV19 to TRBJ2-3; possible D gene TRBD2, 6 bases. Trimming took off 0 bases at V and 2 bases at J, with 12 bases between the two ends. CDR3 size: 16 residues. CDR1 is LNHDA and CDR2 is SQIVND in the germline V gene (reference sequence). The CDR3 nucleotides read TGTGCCAGTAGTATAGATCTTGGAGGGTTCACAGATACGCAGTATTTT. Protein sequence: CASSIDLGGFTDTQYF. Supplemented by reference TRBV19 and TRBJ2-3, the full variable domain reads DGGITQSPKYLFRKEGQNVTLSCEQNLNHDAMYWYRQDPGQGLRLIYYSQIVNDFQKGDIAEGYSVSREKKESFPLTVTSAQKNPTAFYLCASSIDLGGFTDTQYFGPGTRLTVL.

A few counts support this clone. The genes are TRBV20-1 and TRBJ2-4, with TRBD1 identical over 9 bases. The CDR3 contains 20 residues. V trimming: 3 bases; J trimming: 0 bases; junction bases outside the gene matches: 18. The germline V gene has CDR1 DFQATT and CDR2 SNEGSKA (reference sequence). CDR3: CSASAWTGEGRWRAKNIQYF. The DNA of the CDR3 is TGCAGTGCTAGTGCCTGGACAGGGGAAGGGAGATGGAGAGCCAAAAACATTCAGTACTTC.

V is TRBV9 and J is TRBJ1-4; 11 nucleotides agree with TRBD1. The trim removed 4 bases at V and 6 bases at J, leaving 5 bases unmatched. Germline V gene data show CDR1 as SGDLS and CDR2 as YYNGEE. The CDR3 is made up of 15 amino acids. Written as DNA, the CDR3 is TGTGCCAGCAGCTTAGGACAGGGGGCGTATGAAAAACTGTTTTTT. This translates into CASSLGQGAYEKLFF.

CDR3 coding DNA: TGTGCCAGCAGCCAGACAGGGAAAAACACTGAAGCTTTCTTT. It translates to CASSQTGKNTEAFF. The chain couples TRBV7-2 to TRBJ1-1; 7 bases are a match to TRBD1. Germline CDR1 is SGHTA and CDR2 is FQGNSA. Trimming took 5 bases from V and 2 from J; bases not matched to a gene: 5. The CDR3 has 14 residues.

The V gene is TRBV9, the J gene TRBJ2-3; a possible D gene is TRBD1 (7 bases). Trimming took 1 base from V and 4 from J, leaving 13 bases between them. This CDR3 has 15 amino acids. Germline loops: CDR1 SGDLS, CDR2 YYNGEE. CDR3 amino acids: CASSVQGGWSDTQYF. CDR3 nucleotides: TGTGCCAGCAGCGTACAGGGGGGATGGTCAGATACGCAGTATTTT.